These 6 T cell receptor beta chains share one sample of origin, sequenced in a study of cytomegalovirus exposure and HLA in healthy donors. Amplification used 60 Vbeta primers and 13 Jbeta primers. Here immunoSEQ multiplex PCR was the method, and the copy in TCRdb shows in-frame clones only, minus some. This repertoire includes under 65,000 clones. The sample taken for sequencing was PBMCs. The receptors shown here come from a woman between 18 and 29 years old in good health and CMV-seronegative.

The chain recombines TRBV13 with TRBJ1-2; 9 bases agree with TRBD1. The CDR3 has 16 residues. Trimming at V came to 1 base and at J to 7 bases, leaving 10 bases not matched to a gene. Germline loops: CDR1 PRHDT, CDR2 FYEKMQ (reference sequence). CDR3 bases: TGTGCCAGCAGCTTAGCGGGACAGGGAAGACGGGGTGGCTACACCTTC. Encoded protein: CASSLAGQGRRGGYTF.

This chain links TRBV5-1 with TRBJ1-1, with TRBD1 matching over 7 bases. The trim removed 4 bases at V and 0 bases at J, leaving 6 bases unmatched. Germline values: CDR1 SGHRS, CDR2 YFSETQ. CDR3 size: 15 residues. CDR3 sequence (DNA): TGCGCCAGCAGCCCGGGGGACAGCATGAACACTGAAGCTTTCTTT. It is translated as CASSPGDSMNTEAFF.

The J gene is TRBJ2-7, the V gene TRBV6-1; 8 bases agree with TRBD1. Germline lookup yields CDR1 MNHNS and CDR2 SASEGT. The CDR3 extends over 15 amino acids. V was clipped by 0 bases and J by 7 bases; unmatched bases: 8. CDR3 sequence (DNA): TGTGCCAGCAGTGAAGCGCCGGACAGGGTGGGGGAGCAGTACTTC. Translated, it gives CASSEAPDRVGEQYF.

About this clone: One end of the junction fails to match germline, which may point to a read error. This chain links TRBV11-3 with TRBJ2-7; TRBD1 might be the D (6 bases). The germline V gene encodes CDR1 SGHNT and CDR2 YENEEA. The CDR3 is made up of 14 amino acids. The CDR3 DNA reads as TGTGCCAGCAGCTTAGAGGACAGTCCCTACGGGCAGTACTTC. As protein: CASSLEDSPYGQYF.

In regard to this clone: One end of the junction does not line up with germline, which may come from a read error. V gene TRBV18 combines with J gene TRBJ2-7; weak D call: TRBD1 (6 bases). Germline CDR1 is KGHSH and CDR2 is LQKENI. This CDR3 has 16 amino acids. The CDR3 is CASAPTPGATFYEQYF. The CDR3 DNA sequence: TGTGCCAGCGCACCGACTCCAGGGGCCACCTTTTACGAGCAGTACTTC.

V usage is TRBV5-6 and J usage is TRBJ2-5; D is undetermined. The germline V and J ends were trimmed by 0 bases and 5 bases, with 14 bases remaining between them. Germline V CDR1 and CDR2: SGHDT, YYEEEE. The CDR3 contains 15 residues. This chain's CDR3 is CASSLGVTTGETQYF. For the CDR3, the DNA is TGTGCCAGCAGCTTGGGCGTCACCACCGGGGAGACCCAGTACTTC.